The sequence of this T cell receptor (beta chain) was determined in a study of response to subunit inactivated influenza vaccine. Findings of the study overall: With each seasonal influenza vaccination, the authors suggested, few new T cells are recruited.

TCRdb reprocessed the RT-PCR reads via MiXCR and lists one record per CDR3 protein. Counted here are 500,000 to 600,000 distinct CDR3 sequences, over 10% occurring once; the ten biggest clones make up approximately 14%. The germline V and J ends were trimmed by 4 bases and 6 bases, with 18 bases remaining between them. The germline CDR1 and CDR2 sequences are SGHRS and YFSETQ. CDR3 length: 15 amino acids. As for this clonotype: As yet, its antigen is unknown.

This sequence originates from a man aged 45-65 years who received an inactivated influenza vaccine. The chain uses TRBV5-1 and TRBJ2-3; tentative D call: TRBD2 (7 bases). Sample: PBMCs from blood, taken 40 to 50 days after vaccination. The CDR3 DNA is TGCGCCAGCAGCCCGGCCCGGGGGGCCTTCGATACGCAGTATTTT. Protein: CASSPARGAFDTQYF.